What follows are 18 T cell receptor beta chains derived from one specimen sequenced in a study of CD8+ T cells in alopecia areata. Sequencing relied on a cDNA template that was reverse transcribed from extracted RNA. Sequencing was performed with immunoSEQ multiplex PCR; in TCRdb, only in-frame clones are kept and a portion is missing. The data contain about 210,000 clones, more than 45% of them seen just once; the ten biggest clones take up approximately 1.4%. Treatment of the sample: oral pan-JAK inhibitor, 5-10 mg twice daily. Sample: CD4+ T cells sorted from blood, taken at week 4, from a patient treated with tofacitinib. These receptors originate from a human donor with alopecia areata.

This chain uses TRBV29-1 with TRBJ1-5; unclear D gene. Trimming left V 4 bases short and J 4 bases short, with 11 bases between. CDR3 length: 13 residues. From germline, CDR1 is SQVTM and CDR2 ANQGSEA. The DNA for the CDR3 is TGCAGCGTTGGGAGTGGACTGAATCAGCCCCAGCATTTT. Translating it yields CSVGSGLNQPQHF.

The rearrangement uses TRBV29-1 and TRBJ1-4; D is ambiguous. The CDR3 extends over 13 amino acids. In germline, CDR1 is SQVTM, CDR2 ANQGSEA. The V end lost 6 bases, the J end lost 7 bases, and 15 bases lay between the germline ends. Here the CDR3 reads CSVSGPGGEKLFF. In DNA, the CDR3 is TGCAGCGTCTCCGGGCCTGGCGGTGAAAAACTGTTTTTT.

This clone showed up just once. V is TRBV6-6 and J is TRBJ1-5; D call uncertain. The germline CDR1 and CDR2 sequences are MNHNY and SVGAGI (reference sequence). V was shortened by 5 bases and J by 4 bases, with 6 bases between the two germline ends. CDR3 length: 12 residues. The CDR3 spells CASSTKNQPQHF. The CDR3 nucleotides read TGTGCCAGCAGTACGAAGAATCAGCCCCAGCATTTT.

In this sample, this clone turned up a few times. This chain connects TRBV11-2 to TRBJ2-1; 7 bases line up with TRBD2. The CDR3 covers 14 residues. V lost 0 bases to trimming and J lost 6 bases; unmatched junction nucleotides: 2. The germline gives CDR1 SGHAT, CDR2 FQNNGV. CDR3 amino acids: CASSLDRTSNEQFF. CDR3 sequence (DNA): TGTGCCAGCAGCTTAGATCGGACTAGCAATGAGCAGTTCTTC.

The chain has TRBV25-1 and TRBJ1-6; no firm D call. Looked up from germline, CDR1 is MGHDK and CDR2 is SYGVNS. Trimming took 6 bases from V and 1 from J, leaving 4 bases between them. The CDR3 covers 13 residues. Here the CDR3 DNA reads TGTGCCAGCAGGGGATCCTATAATTCACCCCTCCACTTT. It codes for CASRGSYNSPLHF. Combining the CDR3 with reference TRBV25-1 and TRBJ1-6 gives the whole variable domain EADIYQTPRYLVIGTGKKITLECSQTMGHDKMYWYQQDPGMELHLIHYSYGVNSTEKGDLSSESTVSRIRTEHFPLTLESARPSHTSQYLCASRGSYNSPLHFGNGTRLTVT.

This chain links TRBV4-2 with TRBJ1-1; D is perhaps TRBD1 (5 bases). Trimming removed 4 bases at V and 6 bases at J, with 15 bases between. Germline V CDR1 and CDR2: LGHNA, YNFKEQ. The CDR3 contains 14 residues. The CDR3 DNA reads TGTGCCAGCAGCCGTATTGGAGGGGCTCCTGAAGCTTTCTTT. Protein: CASSRIGGAPEAFF.

This clone was seen only once. The CDR3 region is CASSETLYERQYF. As DNA, the CDR3 is TGTGCCAGCAGTGAAACCCTTTACGAGCGGCAGTACTTC. This chain joins TRBV2 and TRBJ2-7; no reliable D call. This CDR3 contains 13 residues. Germline-derived CDR1 and CDR2 are SNHLY and FYNNEI. Trimming left V 2 bases short and J 9 bases short, with 14 bases between.

This clone was observed a handful of times. The CDR3 DNA sequence: TGCGCCAGCAGCCCCTCGGGCTCTGGGGCCAACGTCCTGACTTTC. It is translated as CASSPSGSGANVLTF. The chain is built from TRBV4-3 and TRBJ2-6, with D unclear. CDR1 and CDR2 from the germline V gene are LGHNA and YSLEER. V lost 4 bases to trimming and J lost 0 bases, with 7 bases between them. CDR3 length equals 15 residues.

The chain has TRBV29-1 and TRBJ1-5; a possible D gene is TRBD1 (5 bases). CDR1 is SQVTM and CDR2 is ANQGSEA in the germline V gene. Trimming removed 7 bases from V and 0 bases from J, with 10 bases in between. CDR3 length: 13 amino acids. CDR3 sequence: CSGGYNSNQPQHF. CDR3 in DNA: TGCAGCGGGGGGTACAATAGCAATCAGCCCCAGCATTTT.

This chain links TRBV12-5 with TRBJ2-5; no firm D call. Germline V CDR1 and CDR2: LGHNT, FRNRAP. Between the trimmed V and J ends, which lost 3 bases and 2 bases, there was a span of 10 bases. This CDR3 spans 14 amino acids. Here the CDR3 reads CASGLGWRQETQYF. The CDR3 DNA follows: TGTGCTAGTGGTTTAGGCTGGCGGCAAGAGACCCAGTACTTC.

The chain links TRBV30 to TRBJ2-1; D gene unclear. V dropped 4 bases and J dropped 4 bases, with 8 bases sitting between them. The germline V gene has CDR1 GTSNPN and CDR2 SVGIG (reference sequence). This CDR3 is 12 amino acids long. CDR3 DNA sequence: TGTGCCTGGAAGGGCAGTTACAATGAGCAGTTCTTC. Translating it yields CAWKGSYNEQFF. The variable domain in full, with the rest retrieved from reference TRBV30 and TRBJ2-1, is SQTIHQWPATLVQPVGSPLSLECTVEGTSNPNLYWYRQAAGRGLQLLFYSVGIGQISSEVPQNLSASRPQDRQFILSSKKLLLSDSGFYLCAWKGSYNEQFFGPGTRLTVL.

The genes are TRBV28 and TRBJ1-2; 7 bases are a match to TRBD1. The CDR3 has 14 residues. J lost 2 bases, V lost 6 bases, and 6 bases had no gene match. Germline loops: CDR1 MDHEN, CDR2 SYDVKM. The CDR3 here is CASRLPTGNYGYTF. The CDR3 bases are TGTGCCAGCAGATTACCGACAGGGAACTATGGCTACACCTTC.

The chain couples TRBV9 to TRBJ2-1, with D possibly matching TRBD1 (5 bases). Trimming pared 7 bases from V and 0 bases from J, leaving 14 bases between. The CDR3 contains 15 residues. CDR1 and CDR2 from the germline V gene are SGDLS and YYNGEE. In DNA, the CDR3 is TGTGCCAGCGGCCTAGGGCAGGGCTCCTACAATGAGCAGTTCTTC. Translating gives CASGLGQGSYNEQFF.

There are many counts of this clone. The rearrangement joins TRBV7-2 to TRBJ2-5; a possible D gene is TRBD1 (6 bases). The CDR3 has 15 residues. The V gene's germline CDR1 is SGHTA and CDR2 FQGNSA. The V end was cut by 3 bases, the J end by 1 base, with 12 bases between. DNA for the CDR3: TGTGCCAGCAGCTTGCAGGGGATTGCCCAAGAGACCCAGTACTTC. Protein product: CASSLQGIAQETQYF.

This rearrangement joins TRBV5-1 to TRBJ1-6; no definite D call. V was pared by 0 bases and J by 7 bases, with 11 bases between. The CDR3 sequence is 15 residues long. The germline CDR1 and CDR2 sequences are SGHRS and YFSETQ. This CDR3 is CASSLALEGNSPLHF. The CDR3 DNA is TGCGCCAGCAGCTTGGCTCTCGAGGGAAATTCACCCCTCCACTTT. The complete variable domain, with remaining parts taken from reference TRBV5-1 and TRBJ1-6, reads KAGVTQTPRYLIKTRGQQVTLSCSPISGHRSVSWYQQTPGQGLQFLFEYFSETQRNKGNFPGRFSGRQFSNSRSEMNVSTLELGDSALYLCASSLALEGNSPLHFGNGTRLTVT.

The J gene is TRBJ1-1, the V gene TRBV7-9, with D hard to call. V gave up 5 bases and J gave up 8 bases, with 9 bases separating them. The CDR3 runs to 11 residues. Germline V CDR1 and CDR2: SEHNR, FQNEAQ (reference sequence). The CDR3 is CASSRGSEAFF. The CDR3 nucleotides are TGTGCCAGCAGCCGTGGGTCAGAAGCTTTCTTT.

The genes are TRBV5-1 and TRBJ1-2; TRBD1 agrees at 9 bases. The CDR3 runs to 17 residues. The germline V gene encodes CDR1 SGHRS and CDR2 YFSETQ. The junction had 16 bases not matched to a gene; V was cut back by 3 bases and J by 7 bases. This chain's CDR3 is CASSYSFPGQGGGGYTF. In DNA, the CDR3 is TGCGCCAGCAGCTATAGTTTTCCGGGACAGGGAGGCGGTGGCTACACCTTC.

A single count supports this clone. This chain links TRBV29-1 with TRBJ2-7; no firm D call. Looked up from germline, CDR1 is SQVTM and CDR2 is ANQGSEA. V dropped 0 bases and J dropped 3 bases, with 3 bases sitting between them. This CDR3 has 11 residues. CDR3 coding DNA: TGCAGCGTTGAAGATGTCTACGAGCAGTACTTC. Its protein product is CSVEDVYEQYF.